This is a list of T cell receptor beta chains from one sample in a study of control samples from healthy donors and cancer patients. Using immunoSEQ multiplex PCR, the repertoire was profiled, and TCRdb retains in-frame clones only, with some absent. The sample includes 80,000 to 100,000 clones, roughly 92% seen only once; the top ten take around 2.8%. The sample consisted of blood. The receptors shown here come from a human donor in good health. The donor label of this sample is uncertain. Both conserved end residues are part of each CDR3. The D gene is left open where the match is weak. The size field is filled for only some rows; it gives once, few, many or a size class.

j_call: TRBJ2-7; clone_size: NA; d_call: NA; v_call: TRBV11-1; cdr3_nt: TGTGCCAGCAGCCCAGGAGGCGGTGGAGGGCTAGGCGAGCAGTACTTC; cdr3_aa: CASSPGGGGGLGEQYF
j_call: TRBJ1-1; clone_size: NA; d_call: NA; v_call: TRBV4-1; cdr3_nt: TGCGCCAGCAGCCAAGTCGTGGGTACTGAAGCTTTCTTT; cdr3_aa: CASSQVVGTEAFF
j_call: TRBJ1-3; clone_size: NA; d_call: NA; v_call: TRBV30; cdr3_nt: TGTGCCTGGAGGTCCGGCAGAAGTGGAAACACCATATATTTT; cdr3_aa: CAWRSGRSGNTIYF
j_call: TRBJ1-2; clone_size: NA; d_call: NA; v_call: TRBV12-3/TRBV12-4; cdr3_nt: TGTGCCAGCAGGACCGGTCCCGGGGGCTACACCTTC; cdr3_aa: CASRTGPGGYTF
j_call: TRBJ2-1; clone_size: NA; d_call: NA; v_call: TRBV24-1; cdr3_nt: TGTGCCACCAGTGATCCAGGGTCAGCTAATGAGCAGTTCTTC; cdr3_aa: CATSDPGSANEQFF
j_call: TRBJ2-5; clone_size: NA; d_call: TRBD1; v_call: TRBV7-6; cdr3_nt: TGTGCCAGCAGTCCCCTTTCTCAGGGGGCGCAAGAGACCCAGTACTTC; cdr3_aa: CASSPLSQGAQETQYF
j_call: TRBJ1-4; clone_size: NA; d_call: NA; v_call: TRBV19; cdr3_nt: TGTGCCAGTAACGGCGAGACATATGAAAAACTGTTTTTT; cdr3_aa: CASNGETYEKLFF
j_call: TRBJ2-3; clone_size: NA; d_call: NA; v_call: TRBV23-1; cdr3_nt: TGCGCCAGCAGCAAACATAGAAGGGGCTCGTTGGCAGATACGCAGTATTTT; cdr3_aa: CASSKHRRGSLADTQYF
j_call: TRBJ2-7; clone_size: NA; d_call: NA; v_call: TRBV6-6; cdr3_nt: TGTGCCAGCAGAGTAGGGGACGAGCAGTACTTC; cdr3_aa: CASRVGDEQYF
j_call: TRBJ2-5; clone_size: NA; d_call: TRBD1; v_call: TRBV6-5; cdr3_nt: TGTGCCAGCACCCCGGGACAGGGGTGGGAGACCCAGTACTTC; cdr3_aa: CASTPGQGWETQYF
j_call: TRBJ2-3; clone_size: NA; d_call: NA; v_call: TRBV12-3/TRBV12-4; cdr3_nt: TGTGCCAGCAGCTCCTCTAAAGATACGCAGTATTTT; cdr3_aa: CASSSSKDTQYF
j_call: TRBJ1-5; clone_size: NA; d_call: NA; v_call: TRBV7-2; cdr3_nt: TGTGCCAGCAGCCTAAGGGAGGGAACTCAGCCCCAGCATTTT; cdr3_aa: CASSLREGTQPQHF
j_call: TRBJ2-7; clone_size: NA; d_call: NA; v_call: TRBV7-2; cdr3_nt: TGTGCCAGCAGCTTAGGGGGGTTTTGGCAGAGCTCCTACGAGCAGTACTTC; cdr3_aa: CASSLGGFWQSSYEQYF
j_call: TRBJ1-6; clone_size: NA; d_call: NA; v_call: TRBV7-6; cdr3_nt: TGTGCCAGCAGCCTCGGGGGGCTAGGGTCACCCCTCCACTTT; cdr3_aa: CASSLGGLGSPLHF
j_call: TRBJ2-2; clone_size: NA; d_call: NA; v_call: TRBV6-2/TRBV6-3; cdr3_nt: TGTGCCAGCAGTTCCCCGAACACCGGGGAGCTGTTTTTT; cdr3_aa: CASSSPNTGELFF
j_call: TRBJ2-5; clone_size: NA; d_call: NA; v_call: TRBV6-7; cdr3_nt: TGTGCCAGCAGTTACGTAGGTATTGAGACCCAGTACTTC; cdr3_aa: CASSYVGIETQYF
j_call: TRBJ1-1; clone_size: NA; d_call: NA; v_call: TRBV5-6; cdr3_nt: TGTGCCAGCAGCTTGGCCGTTGAAGCTTTCTTT; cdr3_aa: CASSLAVEAFF
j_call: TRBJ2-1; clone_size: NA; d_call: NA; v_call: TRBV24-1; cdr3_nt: TGTGCCACCAGTGATAGCAGCTACAATGAGCAGTTCTTC; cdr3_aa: CATSDSSYNEQFF
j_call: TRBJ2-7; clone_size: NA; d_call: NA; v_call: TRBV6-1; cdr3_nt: TGTGCCAGCAGTGAACAAGGATATCAGTACTTC; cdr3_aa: CASSEQGYQYF
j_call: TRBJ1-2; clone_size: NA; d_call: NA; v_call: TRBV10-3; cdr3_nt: TGTGCCATCAGTGCGGAGGGGTTAGATGGCTACACCTTC; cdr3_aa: CAISAEGLDGYTF
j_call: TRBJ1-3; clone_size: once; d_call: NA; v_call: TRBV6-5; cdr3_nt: TGTGCCAGCAGTCAACAAGGGGTACCGGGAAACACCATATATTTT; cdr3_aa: CASSQQGVPGNTIYF
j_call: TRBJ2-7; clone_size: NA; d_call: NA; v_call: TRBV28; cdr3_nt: TGTGCCAGCAGTTCCGGCTACAGGGTCGAGCAGTACTTC; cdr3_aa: CASSSGYRVEQYF
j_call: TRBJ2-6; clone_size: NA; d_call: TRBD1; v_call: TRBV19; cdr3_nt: TGTGCCAGTAGTATAGCGAGGACAGGGCACTCTGGGGCCAACGTCCTGACTTTC; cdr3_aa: CASSIARTGHSGANVLTF
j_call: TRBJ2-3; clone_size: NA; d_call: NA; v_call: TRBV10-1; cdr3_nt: TGCGCCAGCAGTGAGCAGGGGGGTGAAGATACGCAGTATTTT; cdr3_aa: CASSEQGGEDTQYF
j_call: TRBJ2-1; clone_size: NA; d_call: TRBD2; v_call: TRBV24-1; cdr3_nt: TGTGCCACCAGTGATTTCGCCCCTAGCGGGGGTGTCTACAATGAGCAGTTCTTC; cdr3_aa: CATSDFAPSGGVYNEQFF
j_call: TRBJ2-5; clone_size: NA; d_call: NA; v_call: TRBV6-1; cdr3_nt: TGTGCCAGCAGTGAAGGTCGGGAGACCCAGTACTTC; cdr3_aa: CASSEGRETQYF
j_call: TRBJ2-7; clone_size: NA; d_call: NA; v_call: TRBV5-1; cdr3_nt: TGCGCCAGCAGCTTGGCTTTATCTGGGGGTCGGGACGAGCAGTACTTC; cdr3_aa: CASSLALSGGRDEQYF
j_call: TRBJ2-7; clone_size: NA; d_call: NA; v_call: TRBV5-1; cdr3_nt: TGCGCCAGCAGCCTGACGGGGGTCAGCTCCTACGAGCAGTACTTC; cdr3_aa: CASSLTGVSSYEQYF
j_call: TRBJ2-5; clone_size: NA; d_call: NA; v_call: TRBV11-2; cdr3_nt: TGTGCCAGCAGCAGACAGACCCAAGAGACCCAGTACTTC; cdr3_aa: CASSRQTQETQYF
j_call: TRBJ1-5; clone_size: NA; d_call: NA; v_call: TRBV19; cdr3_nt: TGTGCCAGTAGTAATTACAGGGCAAGGAGCAATCAGCCCCAGCATTTT; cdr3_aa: CASSNYRARSNQPQHF
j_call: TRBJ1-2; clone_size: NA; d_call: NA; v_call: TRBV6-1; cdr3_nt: TGTGCCAGCAGTGAAGGACGTGGCTATGGCTACACCTTC; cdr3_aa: CASSEGRGYGYTF
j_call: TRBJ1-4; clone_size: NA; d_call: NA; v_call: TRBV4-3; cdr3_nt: TGCGCCAGCAGCCAGGGGTTACCCCCAAGGGGAGAAAAACTGTTTTTT; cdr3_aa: CASSQGLPPRGEKLFF
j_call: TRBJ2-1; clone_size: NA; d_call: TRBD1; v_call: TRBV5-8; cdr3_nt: TGTGCCAGCAGCAAAGGACAGGGCTACAATGAGCAGTTCTTC; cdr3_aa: CASSKGQGYNEQFF
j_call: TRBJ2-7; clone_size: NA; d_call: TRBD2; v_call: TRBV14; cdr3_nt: TGTGCCAGCAGCCATTTAGCGGGGGGATCCTACGAGCAGTACTTC; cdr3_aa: CASSHLAGGSYEQYF
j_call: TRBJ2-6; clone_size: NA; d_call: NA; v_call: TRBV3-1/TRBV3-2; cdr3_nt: TGTGCCAGCAGCCCCGTAGAGCGGAGCTCTGGGGCCAACGTCCTGACTTTC; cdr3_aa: CASSPVERSSGANVLTF
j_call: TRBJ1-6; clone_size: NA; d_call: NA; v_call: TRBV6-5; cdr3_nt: TGTGCCAGTCTAGTGAACTATAATTCACCCCTCCACTTT; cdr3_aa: CASLVNYNSPLHF
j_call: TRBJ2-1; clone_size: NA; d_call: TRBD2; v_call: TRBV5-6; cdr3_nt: TGTGCCAGCAGCGGTCTAGCGGGGGGGAAAGTCTACAATGAGCAGTTCTTC; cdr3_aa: CASSGLAGGKVYNEQFF
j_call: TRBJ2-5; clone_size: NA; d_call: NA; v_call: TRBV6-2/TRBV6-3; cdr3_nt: TGTGCCAGCAGCCGCCCCCTCTCCGCGGGGGCCCCAGAGACCCAGTACTTC; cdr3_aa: CASSRPLSAGAPETQYF
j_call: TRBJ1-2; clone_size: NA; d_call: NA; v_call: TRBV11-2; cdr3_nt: TGTGCCAGCAGCCTCACAATAGGCTATGGCTACACCTTC; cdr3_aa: CASSLTIGYGYTF
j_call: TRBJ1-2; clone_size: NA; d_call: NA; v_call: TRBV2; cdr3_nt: TGTGCCAGCACCGAGGGTGAGGGGAACTATGGCTACACCTTC; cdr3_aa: CASTEGEGNYGYTF
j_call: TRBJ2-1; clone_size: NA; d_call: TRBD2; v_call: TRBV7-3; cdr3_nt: TGTGCCAGCAGCTCTAGCGGGGGGGCCAATGAGCAGTTCTTC; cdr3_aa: CASSSSGGANEQFF
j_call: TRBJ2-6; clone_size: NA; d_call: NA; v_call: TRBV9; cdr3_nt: TGTGCCAGCAGCGCCTCTGGGGCCAACGTCCTGACTTTC; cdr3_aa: CASSASGANVLTF
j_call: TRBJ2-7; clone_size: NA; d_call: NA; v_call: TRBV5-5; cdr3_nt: TGTGCCAGCAGCTTGGTTGGGCAGTCCTACGAGCAGTACTTC; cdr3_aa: CASSLVGQSYEQYF